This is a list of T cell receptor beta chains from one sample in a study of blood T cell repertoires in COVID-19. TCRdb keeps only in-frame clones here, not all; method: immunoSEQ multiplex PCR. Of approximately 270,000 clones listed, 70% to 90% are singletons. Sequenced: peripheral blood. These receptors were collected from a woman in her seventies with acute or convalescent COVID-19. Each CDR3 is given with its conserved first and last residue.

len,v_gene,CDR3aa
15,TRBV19,CASSIGYGLNTEAFF
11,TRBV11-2,CASSLRGTAFF
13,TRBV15,CATSRQGGYGYTF
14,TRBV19,CASSIAGGNEKLFF
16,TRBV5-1,CASSKTGGEVAGELFF
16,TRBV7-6,CASSLLLAGGPDTQYF
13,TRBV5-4,CASSINSGNTIYF
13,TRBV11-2,CASWGGNTGELFF
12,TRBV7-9,CASSSLRETQYF
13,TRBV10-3,CAISGQQRYGYTF
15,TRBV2,CASREAGRNTGELFF
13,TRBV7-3,CASSSQSGGELFF
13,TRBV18,CASSGQVNQPQHF
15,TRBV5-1,CASSLGDRGQEKLFF
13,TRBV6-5,CASSGVYQETQYF
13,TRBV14,CASSRSDNSPLHF
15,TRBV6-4,CASSQAPGGHTEAFF
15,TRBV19,CASRTGGAPAGELFF
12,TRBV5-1,CASSPLLEKLFF
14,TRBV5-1,CASSPTSGSYEQYF
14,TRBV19,CASNLRGDADTQYF
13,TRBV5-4,CASSLGPGNTIYF
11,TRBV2,CASSAKQVQFF
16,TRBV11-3,CASSLDRIAGGYEQFF
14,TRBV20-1,CSASLIDTTNTQYF
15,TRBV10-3,CAISDQGRGNQPQHF
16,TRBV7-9,CASSLRASGTTGELFF
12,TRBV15,CATSRGGDTQYF
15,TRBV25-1,CASSYTLLGQAEAFF
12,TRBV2,CASSEYSYGYTF